One T cell receptor beta chain is described in this entry. Individual cDNA molecules were tagged with unique molecular identifiers, the study reported. MiXCR, applied by TCRdb to the 5' RACE reads, yields one record per CDR3 protein. The top ten clones hold 5.5% to 7% of a sample with about 34,000 distinct CDR3 sequences, roughly 5% of them seen once. This specimen comes from a study of early T cells in non-severe SARS-CoV-2 infection. V lost 4 bases, J lost 6 bases, and 7 bases stayed unmatched. CDR3 size: 14 residues. Per the germline V gene, CDR1 is SGHKS and CDR2 is YYEKEE (reference sequence). Sequencing was done on a sample of whole blood. The receptor was isolated from an adult who was a healthcare worker with PCR-confirmed SARS-CoV-2 infection or an uninfected control (not recorded which). The chain links TRBV5-5 to TRBJ2-1; 7 bases line up with TRBD1. The CDR3 sequence: CASSPRAGGNEQFF. CDR3 DNA sequence: TGTGCCAGCAGCCCCCGCGCAGGGGGCAATGAGCAGTTCTTC.